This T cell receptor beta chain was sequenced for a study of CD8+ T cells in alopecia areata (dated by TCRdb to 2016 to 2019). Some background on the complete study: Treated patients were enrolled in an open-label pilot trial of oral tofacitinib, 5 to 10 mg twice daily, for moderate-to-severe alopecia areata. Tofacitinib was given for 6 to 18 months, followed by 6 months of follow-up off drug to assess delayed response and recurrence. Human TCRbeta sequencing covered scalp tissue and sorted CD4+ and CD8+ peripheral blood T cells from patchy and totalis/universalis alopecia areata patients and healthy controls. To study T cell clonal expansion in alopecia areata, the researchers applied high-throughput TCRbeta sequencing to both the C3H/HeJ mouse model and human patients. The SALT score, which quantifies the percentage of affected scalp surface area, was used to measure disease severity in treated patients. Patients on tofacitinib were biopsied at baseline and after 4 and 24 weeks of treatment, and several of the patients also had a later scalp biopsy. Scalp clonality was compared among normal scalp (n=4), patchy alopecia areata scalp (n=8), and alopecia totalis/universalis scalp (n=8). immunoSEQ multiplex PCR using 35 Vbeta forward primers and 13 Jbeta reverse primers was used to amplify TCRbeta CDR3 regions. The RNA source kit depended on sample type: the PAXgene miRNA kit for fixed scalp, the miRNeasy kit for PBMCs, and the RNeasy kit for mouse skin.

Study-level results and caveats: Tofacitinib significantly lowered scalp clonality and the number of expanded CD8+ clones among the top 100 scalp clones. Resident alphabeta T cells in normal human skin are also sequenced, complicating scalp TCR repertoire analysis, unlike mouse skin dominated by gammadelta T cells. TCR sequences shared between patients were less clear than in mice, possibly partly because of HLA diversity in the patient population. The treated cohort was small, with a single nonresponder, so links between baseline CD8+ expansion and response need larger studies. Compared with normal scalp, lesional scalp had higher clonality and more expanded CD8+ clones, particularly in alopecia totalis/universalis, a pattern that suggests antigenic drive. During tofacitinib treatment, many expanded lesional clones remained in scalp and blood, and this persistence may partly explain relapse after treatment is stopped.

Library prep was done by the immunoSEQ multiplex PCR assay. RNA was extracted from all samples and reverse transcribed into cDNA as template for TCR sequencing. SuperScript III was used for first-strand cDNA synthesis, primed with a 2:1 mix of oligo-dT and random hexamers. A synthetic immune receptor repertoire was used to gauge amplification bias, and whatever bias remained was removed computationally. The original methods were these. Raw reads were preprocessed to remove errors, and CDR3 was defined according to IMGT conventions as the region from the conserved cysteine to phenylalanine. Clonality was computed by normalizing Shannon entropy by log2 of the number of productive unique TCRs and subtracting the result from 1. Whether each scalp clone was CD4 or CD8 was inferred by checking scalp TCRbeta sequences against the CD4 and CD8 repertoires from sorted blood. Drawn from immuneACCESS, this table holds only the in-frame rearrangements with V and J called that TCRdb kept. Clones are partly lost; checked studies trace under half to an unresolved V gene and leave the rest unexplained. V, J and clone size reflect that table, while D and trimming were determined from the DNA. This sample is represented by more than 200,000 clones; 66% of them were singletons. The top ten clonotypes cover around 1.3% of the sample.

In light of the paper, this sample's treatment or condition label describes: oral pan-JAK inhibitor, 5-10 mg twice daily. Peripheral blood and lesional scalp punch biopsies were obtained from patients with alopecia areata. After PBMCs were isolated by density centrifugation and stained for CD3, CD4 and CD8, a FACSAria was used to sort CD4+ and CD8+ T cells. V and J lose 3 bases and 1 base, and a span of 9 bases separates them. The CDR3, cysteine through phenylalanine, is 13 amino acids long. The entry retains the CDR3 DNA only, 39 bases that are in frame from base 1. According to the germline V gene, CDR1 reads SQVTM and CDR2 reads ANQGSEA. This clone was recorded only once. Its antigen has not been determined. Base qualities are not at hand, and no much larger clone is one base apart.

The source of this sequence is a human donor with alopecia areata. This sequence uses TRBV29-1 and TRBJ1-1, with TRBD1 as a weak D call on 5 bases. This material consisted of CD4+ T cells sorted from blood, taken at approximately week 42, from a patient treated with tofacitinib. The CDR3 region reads CSVDRVGNTEAFF. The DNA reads TGCAGCGTTGACAGGGTGGGGAACACTGAAGCTTTCTTT.